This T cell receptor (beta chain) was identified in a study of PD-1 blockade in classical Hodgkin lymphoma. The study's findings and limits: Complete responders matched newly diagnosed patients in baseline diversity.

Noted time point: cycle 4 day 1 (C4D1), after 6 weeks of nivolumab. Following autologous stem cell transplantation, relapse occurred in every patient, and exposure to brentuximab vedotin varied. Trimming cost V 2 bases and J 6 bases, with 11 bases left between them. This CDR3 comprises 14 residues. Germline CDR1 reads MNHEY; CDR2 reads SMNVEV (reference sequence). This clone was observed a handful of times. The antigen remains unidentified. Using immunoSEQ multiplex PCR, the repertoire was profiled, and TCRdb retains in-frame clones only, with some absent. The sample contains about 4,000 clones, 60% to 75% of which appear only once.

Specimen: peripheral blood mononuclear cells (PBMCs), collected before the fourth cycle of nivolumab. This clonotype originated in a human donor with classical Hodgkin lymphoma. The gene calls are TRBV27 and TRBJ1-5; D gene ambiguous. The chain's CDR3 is CASSLSGVGQPQHF. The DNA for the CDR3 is TGTGCCAGCAGTTTAAGCGGGGTGGGTCAGCCCCAGCATTTT.